The 32 T cell receptor beta chains below come from one sample, sequenced in a study of blood T cell repertoires in COVID-19. Data came from immunoSEQ multiplex PCR; TCRdb stores just in-frame clones and leaves some out. The repertoire includes some 320,000 clones, 85% of them detected once, and over 1.5% sits in the top ten. Sequenced material: PBMCs or T cells enriched from blood (not recorded which). These receptors came from a woman in her twenties or thirties who had been exposed to COVID-19.

This chain links TRBV6-1 with TRBJ2-7; 8 bases align to TRBD2. This CDR3 is 17 amino acids long. Per germline, CDR1 MNHNS and CDR2 SASEGT. V gave up 0 bases and J gave up 1 base; unmatched junction bases: 8. Here the CDR3 reads CASSEAGLAGWSYEQYF. CDR3 DNA: TGTGCCAGCAGTGAAGCAGGGCTAGCGGGCTGGTCCTACGAGCAGTACTTC.

V gene TRBV7-9 combines with J gene TRBJ2-2; no firm D call. With 1 base removed from V and 0 bases from J, the gap between germline ends came to 9 bases. The CDR3 runs to 16 residues. The germline V gene has CDR1 SEHNR and CDR2 FQNEAQ (reference sequence). CDR3 loop: CASSLDTGSNTGELFF. The CDR3, as DNA: TGTGCCAGCAGCTTAGATACGGGTTCGAACACCGGGGAGCTGTTTTTT.

This clone was counted a single time. The rearrangement links TRBV7-9 to TRBJ2-2, with D perhaps matching TRBD2 (6 bases). The CDR3 totals 15 residues. V gave up 0 bases and J gave up 4 bases, with 9 bases separating them. The V gene's germline CDR1 is SEHNR and CDR2 FQNEAQ (reference sequence). DNA of the CDR3: TGTGCCAGCAGCTTAGCGGGAGGAACCACCGGGGAGCTGTTTTTT. Translating it yields CASSLAGGTTGELFF.

This clone has only one observation. V usage is TRBV7-9 and J usage is TRBJ1-3, with 7 bases identical to TRBD1. Germline loops: CDR1 SEHNR, CDR2 FQNEAQ (reference sequence). Losses at the gene ends were 1 base for V and 4 bases for J; bases not matched to a gene: 4. This CDR3 spans 15 amino acids. The CDR3 DNA sequence: TGTGCCAGCAGCTTAGGTGACAGGGAAGGAAACACCATATATTTT. Translating gives CASSLGDREGNTIYF.

This clone was detected a few times. The CDR3 region is CAISAGGGGYGYTF. As DNA, the CDR3 is TGTGCCATCAGTGCAGGGGGCGGTGGCTATGGCTACACCTTC. The chain joins TRBV10-3 to TRBJ1-2; TRBD1 agrees at 8 bases. After removal of 4 bases from V and 4 bases from J, the junction contained 5 bases not matched to a gene. The CDR3 runs 14 residues. The germline V gene has CDR1 ENHRY and CDR2 SYGVKD.

The chain is built from TRBV28 and TRBJ2-1; TRBD2 matches at 8 bases. V shed 5 bases, J shed 7 bases, and the junction held 10 bases outside the gene matches. The germline V gene has CDR1 MDHEN and CDR2 SYDVKM. The CDR3 is made up of 15 amino acids. The CDR3 is CASSPLGGGLNEQFF. The CDR3 region has the DNA TGTGCCAGCAGTCCCCTCGGGGGGGGCCTAAATGAGCAGTTCTTC.

J is TRBJ2-5 and V is TRBV7-2; 8 nucleotides agree with TRBD2. There are 13 residues in the CDR3. V was pared by 8 bases and J by 5 bases, with 7 bases of the junction left unmatched. Germline V lookup: CDR1 SGHTA, CDR2 FQGNSA. CDR3 nucleotides: TGTGCCAGCGCCGCGGGAGGAGGCGAGACCCAGTACTTC. This translates into CASAAGGGETQYF.

The chain employs TRBV7-2 and TRBJ2-7; 9 nucleotides agree with TRBD1. Germline values: CDR1 SGHTA, CDR2 FQGNSA. Losses at the gene ends were 1 base for V and 7 bases for J; bases not matched to a gene: 8. The CDR3 is 15 residues long. The CDR3 sequence is CASSLEGTGLREQYF. The CDR3 bases are TGTGCCAGCAGCTTAGAGGGGACAGGGCTCCGGGAGCAGTACTTC.

The chain employs TRBV7-9 and TRBJ1-1; possible D gene TRBD1, 5 bases. Germline loops: CDR1 SEHNR, CDR2 FQNEAQ (reference sequence). The V gene lost 3 bases and the J gene lost 2 bases, with 13 bases spanning the gap. This CDR3 has 15 amino acids. The CDR3 loop reads CASSFFTGFNTEAFF. Written as DNA, the CDR3 is TGTGCCAGCAGCTTCTTTACAGGATTCAACACTGAAGCTTTCTTT.

The gene calls are TRBV19 and TRBJ1-6; tentatively, D is TRBD1 (6 bases). V lost 8 bases, J lost 0 bases, and 14 bases lay in between. CDR3 length: 16 residues. The germline gives CDR1 LNHDA, CDR2 SQIVND (reference sequence). As DNA, the CDR3 is TGTGCCAGTCGCGAATGGACAGTCTCCTATAATTCACCCCTCCACTTT. Translated, it gives CASREWTVSYNSPLHF. The full variable domain, rest sourced from reference TRBV19 and TRBJ1-6, is DGGITQSPKYLFRKEGQNVTLSCEQNLNHDAMYWYRQDPGQGLRLIYYSQIVNDFQKGDIAEGYSVSREKKESFPLTVTSAQKNPTAFYLCASREWTVSYNSPLHFGNGTRLTVT.

The rearrangement uses TRBV12-5 and TRBJ2-3, with D unclear. The CDR3 totals 13 residues. Germline loops: CDR1 LGHNT, CDR2 FRNRAP. V was shortened by 2 bases and J by 2 bases, with 5 bases between the two germline ends. The CDR3 protein is CASGLLYTDTQYF. CDR3 DNA: TGTGCTAGTGGTTTGTTATACACAGATACGCAGTATTTT.

This clone was counted a single time. The chain uses TRBV2 and TRBJ2-3; 7 bases line up with TRBD2. The CDR3 runs to 15 residues. From germline, CDR1 is SNHLY and CDR2 FYNNEI. J gave up 2 bases and V 5 bases, and 7 bases lay outside the gene matches. As DNA, the CDR3 is TGTGCCAGCAGTCGCGGGAGTTGGTACACAGATACGCAGTATTTT. Translating it yields CASSRGSWYTDTQYF.

The chain couples TRBV12-3 or TRBV12-4 to TRBJ1-3, with 7 positions matching TRBD1. CDR3 length: 13 amino acids. V dropped 5 bases and J dropped 5; count of bases not matched to a gene: 3. The CDR3: CASSGTARNTIYF. CDR3 nucleotide sequence: TGTGCCAGCAGTGGGACAGCCCGAAACACCATATATTTT.

The V gene is TRBV5-1, the J gene TRBJ2-7; TRBD1 matches 7 bases. The CDR3 consists of 15 residues. Germline assignment: CDR1 SGHRS and CDR2 YFSETQ. Losses at the gene ends were 1 base for V and 3 bases for J; bases not matched to a gene: 7. CDR3 nucleotides: TGCGCCAGCAGCTTGAAACAGGGGAAAAGCTACGAGCAGTACTTC. Translated, it gives CASSLKQGKSYEQYF.

The rearrangement links TRBV5-1 to TRBJ1-2; D may be TRBD1 (5 bases). Germline CDR1 and CDR2: SGHRS and YFSETQ. Trimming pared 1 base from V and 10 bases from J, leaving 11 bases between. The CDR3 covers 12 residues. CDR3 in amino acids: CASSLTREVYTF. In DNA form, the CDR3 reads TGCGCCAGCAGCTTGACCAGGGAAGTCTACACCTTC.

The DNA of the CDR3 is TGCGCCAGCAGCCAAGTAGATCAGCCCCAGCATTTT. Translating gives CASSQVDQPQHF. This chain links TRBV4-1 with TRBJ1-5; D is ambiguous. Trimming removed 1 base at V and 5 bases at J, with 3 bases between. From germline, CDR1 is MGHRA and CDR2 YSYEKL. The CDR3 covers 12 residues.

The chain is built from TRBV13 and TRBJ2-1; 12 nucleotides agree with TRBD2. Germline assignment: CDR1 PRHDT and CDR2 FYEKMQ (reference sequence). Trimming removed 5 bases from V and 9 bases from J; junction bases left unmatched: 8. The CDR3 contains 15 residues. The CDR3 here is CASSRLAGVRREQFF. The DNA for the CDR3 is TGTGCCAGCAGCCGACTAGCGGGAGTCCGGCGTGAGCAGTTCTTC. Based on the CDR3 plus reference TRBV13 and TRBJ2-1, the full variable domain is AAGVIQSPRHLIKEKRETATLKCYPIPRHDTVYWYQQGPGQDPQFLISFYEKMQSDKGSIPDRFSAQQFSDYHSELNMSSLELGDSALYFCASSRLAGVRREQFFGPGTRLTVL.

This clone was seen a few times. The rearrangement links TRBV4-2 to TRBJ2-1, with TRBD2 identical over 8 bases. The V gene end was trimmed by 5 bases and the J gene end by 8 bases; junction bases not matched to a gene: 14. CDR1 is LGHNA and CDR2 is YNFKEQ in the germline V gene. The CDR3 runs to 16 residues. CDR3 sequence (DNA): TGTGCCAGCAGCTCTCGGGGGGGCGGGAGTAGCGATGAGCAGTTCTTC. Translation: CASSSRGGGSSDEQFF.

The rearrangement links TRBV13 to TRBJ2-2, with 7 nucleotides matching TRBD1. Trimming cost V 6 bases and J 8 bases; bases outside gene matches: 9. The CDR3 consists of 14 residues. The germline V gene has CDR1 PRHDT and CDR2 FYEKMQ (reference sequence). CDR3 DNA: TGTGCCAGCAGTTTACAGGGGTCCGGAGGGGAGCTGTTTTTT. Translated: CASSLQGSGGELFF.

The chain recombines TRBV15 with TRBJ2-2; D remains unclear. The CDR3 spans 12 residues. Between the trimmed V and J ends, which lost 0 bases and 7 bases, there was a span of 3 bases. The germline gives CDR1 LNHNV, CDR2 YYDKDF (reference sequence). CDR3 residues: CATSRDYGELFF. CDR3 bases: TGTGCCACCAGCAGAGATTACGGGGAGCTGTTTTTT.

This chain joins TRBV3-1 (or the pseudogene TRBV3-2) and TRBJ1-6; TRBD1 might be the D (6 bases). CDR1 and CDR2 from the germline V gene are LGHDT and YNNKEL (reference sequence). Between the trimmed V and J ends, which lost 0 bases and 7 bases, there was a span of 16 bases. There are 17 residues in the CDR3. The CDR3 DNA is TGTGCCAGCAGCCAAGAATCCTGGGGACAAATAAATTCACCCCTCCACTTT. Its translation is CASSQESWGQINSPLHF.

The V gene is TRBV6-1, the J gene TRBJ1-1; 8 bases are a match to TRBD1. Germline V gene lookup returns CDR1 MNHNS and CDR2 SASEGT. V trimming: 2 bases; J trimming: 1 base; junction bases outside the gene matches: 3. The length of the CDR3 is 15 residues. CDR3 protein: CASSEWGQANTEAFF. The CDR3 DNA follows: TGTGCCAGCAGTGAATGGGGACAGGCGAACACTGAAGCTTTCTTT.

The rearrangement joins TRBV4-3 to TRBJ2-5; D might be TRBD2 (5 bases). The CDR3 loop spans 16 amino acids. Germline CDR1 LGHNA, CDR2 YSLEER. V gave up 4 bases and J gave up 4 bases, with 19 bases separating them. The DNA of the CDR3 is TGCGCCAGCAGCCGCCTCGAGGCGGGTATTGGAGAGACCCAGTACTTC. Translating gives CASSRLEAGIGETQYF.

This rearrangement joins TRBV30 to TRBJ1-5; D may be TRBD1 (6 bases). V was clipped by 3 bases and J by 3 bases, with 15 bases between them. Germline V gene sequence: CDR1 GTSNPN, CDR2 SVGIG (reference sequence). The CDR3 has 15 amino acids. CDR3 DNA: TGTGCCTGGAGCGCACTAGGGGGAATCAATCAGCCCCAGCATTTT. This encodes CAWSALGGINQPQHF.

V is TRBV18 and J is TRBJ2-5; D unclear. From germline, CDR1 is KGHSH and CDR2 LQKENI. Trimming removed 3 bases from V and 8 bases from J, with 16 bases in between. The CDR3 length is 14 residues. CDR3 sequence (DNA): TGTGCCAGCTCACCGGCAAGTACCGCACGCACCCAGTACTTC. This sequence encodes CASSPASTARTQYF.

This chain's CDR3 is CASSPTTRGSYNEQFF. DNA of the CDR3: TGTGCCAGCAGCCCCACGACTAGGGGTTCCTACAATGAGCAGTTCTTC. V gene TRBV21-1 combines with J gene TRBJ2-1; TRBD2 is the table's D call, not checked against the DNA. TRBV21-1 is a pseudogene. The CDR3 consists of 16 residues.

This clone is a singleton in its sample. The chain links TRBV28 to TRBJ1-3, with TRBD1 matching over 9 bases. V lost 1 base and J lost 3; bases outside the gene matches: 7. This CDR3 has 17 amino acids. The germline V gene encodes CDR1 MDHEN and CDR2 SYDVKM. The CDR3 here is CASSLFGGTGFGNTIYF. CDR3 sequence (DNA): TGTGCCAGCAGTTTATTTGGTGGGACAGGGTTTGGAAACACCATATATTTT.

This sequence joins TRBV5-4 and TRBJ2-3, with 11 bases matching TRBD2. The CDR3 runs to 14 residues. Losses at the gene ends were 2 bases for V and 6 bases for J; bases not matched to a gene: 2. Germline V gene sequence: CDR1 SGHNT, CDR2 YYREEE (reference sequence). The CDR3 region is CASSLLAGADTQYF. The DNA of the CDR3 is TGTGCCAGCAGCTTACTAGCGGGAGCGGATACGCAGTATTTT.

With regard to this clone: The germline gene is not matched at one end of the junction; a read error may be the cause. This chain links TRBV28 with TRBJ1-4; tentative D call: TRBD1 (5 bases). The CDR3 sequence is 13 residues long. Germline CDR1 and CDR2: MDHEN and SYDVKM. This CDR3 is CASSLSGGSTQIF. The CDR3 bases are TGTGCCAGCAGTTTGTCTGGGGGGTCAACACAAATTTTT.

To note about this clone: Other DNA sequences of this sample code for an identical CDR3. The V and J genes are TRBV5-1 and TRBJ2-7, with D tentatively TRBD1 (5 bases). The CDR3 runs 13 residues. Germline CDR1 SGHRS, CDR2 YFSETQ. V was trimmed by 0 bases and J by 6 bases, leaving 10 bases between them. CDR3 in amino acids: CASSLDSGIEQYF. In nucleotides, the CDR3 is TGCGCCAGCAGCTTGGATTCAGGGATCGAGCAGTACTTC.

Here the CDR3 reads CASSPGVLAGGTDTQYF. The CDR3 coding sequence is TGTGCCAGCAGCCCGGGGGTTCTAGCGGGGGGCACAGATACGCAGTATTTT. The chain has TRBV7-2 and TRBJ2-3; 10 bases are shared with TRBD2. This CDR3 is 17 amino acids long. Germline V gene data show CDR1 as SGHTA and CDR2 as FQGNSA. The trim removed 5 bases at V and 1 base at J, leaving 9 bases unmatched.

The gene calls are TRBV5-1 and TRBJ2-7; 7 bases fit TRBD2. Germline trimming cut 3 bases from V and 7 bases from J; bases unmatched to any gene: 10. Germline V lookup: CDR1 SGHRS, CDR2 YFSETQ. This CDR3 is built from 14 residues. DNA for the CDR3: TGCGCCAGCAGCTCCAGCGCGGGAGAGAGTGAGCAGTACTTC. It encodes CASSSSAGESEQYF.